The rows below give T cell receptor beta chains drawn from one sample of a study of Ad26.COV2.S vaccination and SARS-CoV-2 variants. Only in-frame clones appear in the TCRdb table, and some are missing; sequencing was by immunoSEQ multiplex PCR. Here the sample spans about 680,000 clones, 89% being singletons. The specimen was peripheral blood, collected in a trial of Ad26.COV2.S vaccine versus placebo. Every receptor here comes from a person between 18 and 59 years old who received the Ad26.COV2.S COVID-19 vaccine or a placebo. CDR3s include the opening cysteine and the closing phenylalanine or tryptophan. The D gene is left open where the match is weak. Not every row has a clone size; where given, it reads once, few, many or a size class.

J gene,V gene,D gene,clone size,CDR3 DNA,CDR3 protein
TRBJ1-2,TRBV27,TRBD1,NA,TGTGCCAGCAGTCCCTGGACAGGGGGCGACTATGGCTACACCTTC,CASSPWTGGDYGYTF
TRBJ2-5,TRBV2,NA,NA,TGTGCCAGCACCCCGAGCGCGGGAGAGACCCAGTACTTC,CASTPSAGETQYF
TRBJ2-5,TRBV29-1,NA,NA,TGCAGCGCCGCCCGGGGGGCGGAAGAGACCCAGTACTTC,CSAARGAEETQYF
TRBJ2-7,TRBV14,NA,NA,TGTGCCAGCAGCCAAGGTCCAGGACCCTACGAGCAGTACTTC,CASSQGPGPYEQYF
TRBJ2-7,TRBV24-1,NA,NA,TGTGCCACCAGTGATTCGGGACCCTACTACGAGCAGTACTTC,CATSDSGPYYEQYF
TRBJ2-1,TRBV10-3,TRBD1,NA,TGTGCCATCAGAGACCGGGACAGAAGCTACAATGAGCAGTTCTTC,CAIRDRDRSYNEQFF
TRBJ2-1,TRBV12-3/TRBV12-4,NA,NA,TGTGCCAGCAGCCCCGACTACTACAATGAGCAGTTCTTC,CASSPDYYNEQFF
TRBJ1-6,TRBV6-5,TRBD1,NA,TGTGCCAGCAGTTACTCGGGACAGGGGGAAACCCTCCACTTT,CASSYSGQGETLHF
TRBJ2-1,TRBV6-5,TRBD1,NA,TGTGCCAGCAGTCCGGGACAGAACAACAATGAGCAGTTCTTC,CASSPGQNNNEQFF
TRBJ1-2,TRBV12-3/TRBV12-4,NA,NA,TGTGCCAGCAGTCCTTCGGTCTATGGCTACACCTTC,CASSPSVYGYTF
TRBJ2-7,TRBV2,NA,NA,TGTGCCAGCAGTGGTTCCGGGGACGAGCAGTACTTC,CASSGSGDEQYF
TRBJ1-1,TRBV18,NA,NA,TGTGCCAGCTCACCGAGGACGGTGAACTCTGAAGCTTTCTTT,CASSPRTVNSEAFF
TRBJ2-5,TRBV3-1/TRBV3-2,TRBD2,NA,TGTGCCAGCAGCGGTGGGGCGGGAGCGACAAGGGAGACCCAGTACTTC,CASSGGAGATRETQYF
TRBJ2-1,TRBV11-2,TRBD1,NA,TGTGCCAGCATCCCAGGGGGCGGGAATGAGCAGTTCTTC,CASIPGGGNEQFF
TRBJ2-7,TRBV2,NA,few,TGTGCCAGCAGCTACGATGGGTTGGGCAACTACGAGCAGTACTTC,CASSYDGLGNYEQYF
TRBJ1-2,TRBV6-5,NA,NA,TGTGCCAGCAGACCGGGCAAGGTTGTTGGCTACACCTTC,CASRPGKVVGYTF
TRBJ2-7,TRBV6-8,NA,NA,TGTGCCAGCAGTTACCCAGGAAGTCGGGAGCAGTACTTC,CASSYPGSREQYF
TRBJ2-5,TRBV2,TRBD1,once,TGTGCCAGCAGCCCGGTAGCCGTACAGGGGGGAGGGACCCAGTACTTC,CASSPVAVQGGGTQYF
TRBJ1-1,TRBV11-2,NA,NA,TGTGCCAGCAGCTCTCGGACAGAGATGAACACTGAAGCTTTCTTT,CASSSRTEMNTEAFF
TRBJ1-2,TRBV3-1/TRBV3-2,NA,NA,TGTGCCAGCAGCCAAGATAGAAACGGCGGCTACACCTTC,CASSQDRNGGYTF
TRBJ2-5,TRBV2,TRBD1,NA,TGTGCCAGCAGTGAGGACAGGGGGTTGGGGACCCAGTACTTC,CASSEDRGLGTQYF
TRBJ2-2,TRBV15,TRBD2,once,TGTGCCACCAGCAGAGATCTTAGCGGGGGACCAACCGGGGAGCTGTTTTTT,CATSRDLSGGPTGELFF
TRBJ2-1,TRBV27,TRBD2,NA,TGTGCCAGCAGTTGGACTAGCGGGTTGTACAATGAGCAGTTCTTC,CASSWTSGLYNEQFF
TRBJ1-4,TRBV25-1,NA,once,TGTGCCAGCAGTGAATGGCCTCTGGGGGAAAAACTGTTTTTT,CASSEWPLGEKLFF
TRBJ2-1,TRBV19,TRBD1,NA,TGTGCCAGTAGACGAGTAGAGGGGGCCGACAATGAGCAGTTCTTC,CASRRVEGADNEQFF
TRBJ2-2,TRBV19,TRBD1,NA,TGTGCCAGTAGCCTCGGACAGGGGAGTTTCGGGGAGCTGTTTTTT,CASSLGQGSFGELFF
TRBJ1-3,TRBV19,NA,NA,TGTGCCAGTAGGTCTTCCCCTGAGTTGTGGCAAACTGGAAACACCATATATTTT,CASRSSPELWQTGNTIYF
TRBJ2-2,TRBV11-3,NA,NA,TGTGCCAGCAGCCCAGAGGAGGTCGGGGAGCTGTTTTTT,CASSPEEVGELFF
TRBJ2-1,TRBV7-9,TRBD2,NA,TGTGCCAGCAGCTTAATGACTAGCGCTGGCAATGAGCAGTTCTTC,CASSLMTSAGNEQFF
TRBJ1-1,TRBV9,TRBD1,NA,TGTGCCAGCAGCGCCGCCCCACAGGGGACTGAAGCTTTCTTT,CASSAAPQGTEAFF
TRBJ1-1,TRBV27,TRBD1,NA,TGTGCCAGTGGCAGGGGGCGAGACACTGAAGCTTTCTTT,CASGRGRDTEAFF
TRBJ2-7,TRBV11-2,NA,once,TGTGCCAGCAGCTTAGGGGCGGGGGAGCAGTACTTC,CASSLGAGEQYF
TRBJ2-5,TRBV12-5,NA,NA,TGTGCTAGTGGCCCGCAAGAGACCCAGTACTTC,CASGPQETQYF
TRBJ1-1,TRBV5-8,NA,NA,TGTGCCAGCAGCTCCTGGGGGGGCAGCGCTGAAGCTTTCTTT,CASSSWGGSAEAFF
TRBJ2-7,TRBV19,TRBD1,few,TGTGCCAGTAGCCCCGGGACAGGGCACCACGAGCAGTACTTC,CASSPGTGHHEQYF
TRBJ1-2,TRBV29-1,NA,NA,TGCAGCGTCAACAGGTGGGGGTATGGCTACACCTTC,CSVNRWGYGYTF
TRBJ2-2,TRBV7-9,NA,NA,TGTGCCAGCAGCTTAATTGGGGCCTTGACCGGGGAGCTGTTTTTT,CASSLIGALTGELFF
TRBJ2-3,TRBV27,TRBD2,NA,TGTGCCAGCAGTTTTGCGGGGGGGCGCACAGATACGCAGTATTTT,CASSFAGGRTDTQYF
TRBJ2-2,TRBV7-9,TRBD2,NA,TGTGCCAGCAGCCGACTAGCGGGAGTGAGAAGCACCGGGGAGCTGTTTTTT,CASSRLAGVRSTGELFF
TRBJ2-1,TRBV5-4,NA,NA,TGTGCCAGCAGCTTGAGTGGCGGGGCTTCCTACAATGAGCAGTTCTTC,CASSLSGGASYNEQFF
TRBJ1-2,TRBV3-1/TRBV3-2,NA,few,TGTGCCAGCAGCCAAGGCCAAGTTGGCTACACCTTC,CASSQGQVGYTF
TRBJ2-1,TRBV2,NA,NA,TGTGCCAGCAGACTAGCTAGCGATGAGCAGTTCTTC,CASRLASDEQFF
TRBJ2-7,TRBV5-1,TRBD1,NA,TGCGCCAGCAGCTCAGGACAGGGACGGGACGAGCAGTACTTC,CASSSGQGRDEQYF
TRBJ1-4,TRBV7-8,NA,once,TGTGCCAGCAGCTTCGACAGAGGTTGGGGTGAAAAACTGTTTTTT,CASSFDRGWGEKLFF
TRBJ2-5,TRBV6-5,NA,NA,TGTGCCAGCAGTTCCTCCGGGAGCCGGGGAGAGACCCAGTACTTC,CASSSSGSRGETQYF
TRBJ1-3,TRBV11-2,NA,NA,TGTGCCAGCAGCTTGATGGGGGGCCCTAAAGGGACCATATATTTT,CASSLMGGPKGTIYF